This entry lists 8 T cell receptor beta chains sequenced from one sample in a study of cytomegalovirus exposure and HLA in healthy donors. Sequenced by immunoSEQ multiplex PCR; TCRdb stores in-frame clones only, minus some. This sample has approximately 110,000 clones, with about 93% found just once. The sample was PBMCs. The source is a woman between 18 and 29 years old in good health and CMV-seronegative.

This chain uses TRBV29-1 with TRBJ2-4; 10 bases agree with TRBD2. This CDR3 spans 16 amino acids. J gave up 8 bases and V 0 bases, and 10 bases lay outside the gene matches. CDR1 SQVTM and CDR2 ANQGSEA come from the germline V gene. In DNA form, the CDR3 reads TGCAGCGTTGAAGAGCTAGCGGGGGACCGCCGGGACATTCAGTACTTC. This encodes CSVEELAGDRRDIQYF.

V gene TRBV25-1 combines with J gene TRBJ2-7; the match to TRBD1 covers 9 bases. In germline, CDR1 is MGHDK, CDR2 SYGVNS. Trimming at V came to 6 bases and at J to 7 bases, leaving 10 bases not matched to a gene. This CDR3 has 14 residues. CDR3 sequence: CASRPTGGYREQYF. The CDR3, as DNA: TGTGCCAGCAGACCTACAGGGGGCTATAGGGAGCAGTACTTC.

V is TRBV6-1 and J is TRBJ2-1; 13 bases match TRBD2. The CDR3 spans 15 residues. Germline V CDR1 and CDR2: MNHNS, SASEGT. V was clipped by 3 bases and J by 4 bases; unmatched bases: 0. The CDR3 nucleotides are TGTGCCAGCAGTGAGGGACTAGCGGGGTACAATGAGCAGTTCTTC. It translates to CASSEGLAGYNEQFF.

The V and J genes are TRBV5-6 and TRBJ1-2, with D possibly TRBD1 on 5 matching bases. This CDR3 is built from 14 residues. Germline values: CDR1 SGHDT, CDR2 YYEEEE. Trimming pared 7 bases from V and 5 bases from J, leaving 18 bases between. CDR3: CASCPGAGNYGYTF. The DNA for the CDR3 is TGTGCCAGCTGCCCTGGGGCAGGGAATTATGGCTACACCTTC.

The chain couples TRBV9 to TRBJ1-2, with 8 positions matching TRBD1. The V gene end was trimmed by 4 bases and the J gene end by 3 bases; junction bases not matched to a gene: 8. Looked up from germline, CDR1 is SGDLS and CDR2 is YYNGEE. The CDR3 has 15 residues. CDR3 loop: CASSPRTGYDYGYTF. DNA for the CDR3: TGTGCCAGCAGCCCAAGGACAGGGTACGACTATGGCTACACCTTC.

This chain joins TRBV7-9 and TRBJ2-3; weak D call: TRBD2 (6 bases). V was shortened by 3 bases and J by 4 bases, with 20 bases between the two germline ends. Germline assignment: CDR1 SEHNR and CDR2 FQNEAQ (reference sequence). CDR3 length: 17 residues. CDR3 protein: CASSFPPWSSEPDTQYF. The CDR3 region has the DNA TGTGCCAGCAGCTTCCCCCCTTGGTCTAGCGAGCCAGATACGCAGTATTTT.

The chain is built from TRBV30 and TRBJ1-1; TRBD1 matches 7 bases. V dropped 2 bases and J dropped 4; count of bases not matched to a gene: 4. Germline lookup yields CDR1 GTSNPN and CDR2 SVGIG (reference sequence). The CDR3 has 13 residues. CDR3 coding DNA: TGTGCCTGGAGTCCCAGGGGGAGCACTGAAGCTTTCTTT. This sequence encodes CAWSPRGSTEAFF.

J is TRBJ2-1 and V is TRBV11-1; the match to TRBD1 covers 10 bases. V trimming: 2 bases; J trimming: 7 bases; junction bases outside the gene matches: 5. CDR1 SGHAT and CDR2 FQDESV come from the germline V gene (reference sequence). This CDR3 is built from 15 residues. CDR3 DNA: TGTGCCAGCAGCTTATCGGGACAGGGGTCGAATGAGCAGTTCTTC. This translates into CASSLSGQGSNEQFF.